This TCR beta chain emerged from a study of T cells in tumors after PD-1 blockade. Clones were read by immunoSEQ multiplex PCR, and TCRdb kept only the in-frame ones, dropping some. The data show around 19,000 clones, 78% seen once. This CDR3 spans 16 amino acids. Germline V CDR1 and CDR2: SNHLY, FYNNEI. Trimming pared 2 bases from V and 4 bases from J, leaving 17 bases between. The TCR sequence derives from a human donor with basal cell carcinoma. This chain joins TRBV2 and TRBJ1-1; D is ambiguous. The starting material was PBMCs, obtained before anti-PD-1 treatment. CDR3 region: CASSENRLGWVTEAFF. CDR3 in DNA: TGTGCCAGCAGTGAAAATCGGTTAGGGTGGGTCACTGAAGCTTTCTTT. Full variable domain (outside the CDR3, taken from reference TRBV2 and TRBJ1-1): EPEVTQTPSHQVTQMGQEVILRCVPISNHLYFYWYRQILGQKVEFLVSFYNNEISEKSEIFDDQFSVERPDGSNFTLKIRSTKLEDSAMYFCASSENRLGWVTEAFFGQGTRLTVV.